This record covers a single TCR beta chain. The antigen remains undetermined. The record originates from a study of T cell repertoires in cytomegalovirus infection. The wider study: Peptides in the study included HLA-C-restricted and HLA-B-restricted CMV epitopes. An indication of both CMV infection and matching HLA type came from public TCR beta signatures.

The V gene end was trimmed by 5 bases and the J gene end by 2 bases; junction bases not matched to a gene: 5. Germline V gene sequence: CDR1 MDHEN, CDR2 SYDVKM. This CDR3 has 15 amino acids. Regarding the study as a whole: Cumulative public TCR beta family frequency identified CMV carriers with the relevant HLA.

TCRdb called the reads again in MiXCR, with one record for every CDR3 protein. Of around 340,000 distinct CDR3 sequences listed, 25% to 30% are singletons. The chain carries TRBV28 and TRBJ2-1; TRBD2 matches 8 bases. The sequence came from a human donor in good health (CMV status not recorded). Some clones in this sample may be carry-over from other donors' samples. The input for sequencing was cultured PBMCs, taken from culture after CMV antigen stimulation. In DNA, the CDR3 is TGTGCCAGCAGTCAGACTAGCGTTACCTACAATGAGCAGTTCTTC. It translates to CASSQTSVTYNEQFF.